Shown below are 18 T cell receptor beta chains from a single sample sequenced in a study of T cells in Graves' hyperthyroidism and ophthalmopathy. TCR beta CDR3 regions were amplified from RNA. When the TCR CDR3 underwent first-round RT-PCR, the HTBI primer set was used. TCRdb analysed the multiplex PCR reads with MiXCR anew, one entry per CDR3 protein. The top ten clones hold approximately 10% of a sample with roughly 520,000 distinct CDR3 sequences, roughly 25% of them seen once. Source material: blood. The receptors were sampled from a young woman with Graves' ophthalmopathy.

The sample holds one count of this clonotype. This rearrangement joins TRBV6-2 or TRBV6-3 to TRBJ1-2; possible D gene TRBD1, 5 bases. V dropped 7 bases and J dropped 4 bases, with 10 bases sitting between them. Germline V CDR1 and CDR2: MNHEY, SVGEGT. CDR3 length: 12 amino acids. In nucleotides, the CDR3 is TGTGCCAGCAACCTTGGGGGCTATGGCTACACCTTC. Protein: CASNLGGYGYTF.

This clonotype has ten or more counts. The gene calls are TRBV6-2 or TRBV6-3 and TRBJ1-1; D is undetermined. V gave up 4 bases and J gave up 1 base, with 13 bases separating them. The CDR3 covers 15 residues. Per germline, CDR1 MNHEY and CDR2 SVGEGT. CDR3 DNA: TGTGCCAGCAGTTCCCGGTCCGTTGGGAACACTGAAGCTTTCTTT. Amino acid sequence: CASSSRSVGNTEAFF.

This clonotype was detected ten times or more. J is TRBJ2-7 and V is TRBV6-1, with 8 bases lining up with TRBD1. The CDR3 sequence is 14 residues long. Germline V gene data show CDR1 as MNHNS and CDR2 as SASEGT. V trimming: 6 bases; J trimming: 2 bases; junction bases outside the gene matches: 6. CDR3: CASSRDRITYEQYF. Written as DNA, the CDR3 is TGTGCCAGCAGCCGGGACAGGATTACCTACGAGCAGTACTTC.

There are many counts of this clonotype. The chain links TRBV6-4 to TRBJ2-7; D might be TRBD1 (6 bases). The CDR3 is made up of 16 amino acids. V was clipped by 2 bases and J by 2 bases, with 16 bases between them. In germline, CDR1 is MRHNA, CDR2 SNTAGT. The CDR3 spells CASSDPDRSFAYEQYF. CDR3 bases: TGTGCCAGCAGTGACCCTGACAGGAGCTTCGCCTACGAGCAGTACTTC.

This clonotype appeared a few times. V usage is TRBV11-2 and J usage is TRBJ2-7; TRBD2 matches at 11 bases. The ends lost 2 bases at V and 4 bases at J; junction bases unmatched: 10. The CDR3 is made up of 17 amino acids. The germline gives CDR1 SGHAT, CDR2 FQNNGV. The CDR3 protein is CASSLRTLAGGWYEQYF. The CDR3 coding sequence is TGTGCCAGCAGCTTAAGGACTTTAGCGGGAGGGTGGTACGAGCAGTACTTC.

Turning to this clonotype: This may arise from a read error, as a much more abundant clone is one base away. The chain carries TRBV19 and TRBJ2-7; D gene unclear. With 7 bases removed from V and 5 bases from J, the gap between germline ends came to 12 bases. From germline, CDR1 is LNHDA and CDR2 SQIVND (reference sequence). The CDR3 spans 12 residues. Written as DNA, the CDR3 is TGTGCCAGTATCAGGTGGCGCAACGAGCAGTACTTC. It codes for CASIRWRNEQYF.

This clonotype has a count of ten or more. This chain links TRBV30 with TRBJ1-5; the D is unclear. Trimming stripped 0 bases from V and 3 bases from J, with 6 bases between. Per the germline V gene, CDR1 is GTSNPN and CDR2 is SVGIG (reference sequence). The CDR3 covers 13 residues. The CDR3 spells CAWSVSSNQPQHF. CDR3 in DNA: TGTGCCTGGAGTGTTAGTTCCAATCAGCCCCAGCATTTT.

This clonotype was counted a single time. CDR3 bases: TGTGCCACCCAGAGGGGGATTGGCTACACCTTC. It codes for CATQRGIGYTF. The chain couples TRBV19 to TRBJ1-2; perhaps TRBD1 as D (6 bases). Trimming removed 10 bases from V and 7 bases from J, with 13 bases in between. There are 11 residues in the CDR3. Germline CDR1 is LNHDA and CDR2 is SQIVND (reference sequence).

A remark on this clonotype: It may be a read error: a sequence one base away is much more abundant. CDR3: CSARESDTEAFF. CDR3 nucleotide sequence: TGCAGTGCTAGAGAGAGTGACACTGAAGCTTTCTTT. The chain links TRBV20-1 to TRBJ1-1, with unresolved D. Germline V gene data show CDR1 as DFQATT and CDR2 as SNEGSKA (reference sequence). The V and J ends lost 0 bases and 3 bases respectively, with 5 bases between them. The length of the CDR3 is 12 residues.

Many counts were recorded for this clonotype. The chain recombines TRBV27 with TRBJ1-5; D is ambiguous. The germline gives CDR1 MNHEY, CDR2 SMNVEV (reference sequence). V lost 1 base and J 6 bases, leaving 10 bases between the germline ends. The length of the CDR3 is 14 residues. The CDR3 loop reads CASSLLAGSQPQHF. In DNA, the CDR3 is TGTGCCAGCAGTTTATTGGCGGGGAGTCAGCCCCAGCATTTT.

This clonotype was counted ten times or more. The V call is TRBV30, the J call TRBJ1-2; possibly TRBD1 for D (5 bases). CDR3 size: 14 residues. V was clipped by 2 bases and J by 2 bases, with 12 bases between them. CDR1 GTSNPN and CDR2 SVGIG come from the germline V gene (reference sequence). The CDR3 nucleotides read TGTGCCTGGAGTCAAACAGGATTAAACTATGGCTACACCTTC. Its protein is CAWSQTGLNYGYTF.

This clonotype was seen ten or more times. This clone may be a read error of a much larger clone one base away. The V call is TRBV28, the J call TRBJ2-7; D is ambiguous. CDR1 is MDHEN and CDR2 is SYDVKM in the germline V gene. Trimming removed 0 bases from V and 4 bases from J, with 4 bases in between. The CDR3 sequence is 12 residues long. The CDR3 protein is CASSLWGYEQYF. CDR3 DNA: TGTGCCAGCAGTTTATGGGGTTACGAGCAGTACTTC.

This clonotype has ten or more counts. The rearrangement uses TRBV7-4 and TRBJ1-2, with D tentatively TRBD1 (6 bases). Between the trimmed V and J ends, which lost 5 bases and 6 bases, there was a span of 19 bases. The germline CDR1 and CDR2 sequences are SGHVT and SQSDAQ. The CDR3 contains 15 residues. CDR3 nucleotides: TGTGCCAGCAGCCCAGCGGGGGCGGGTGGAGATGGCTACACCTTC. This encodes CASSPAGAGGDGYTF.

There are many counts of this clonotype. The chain combines TRBV20-1 with TRBJ1-1, with D perhaps TRBD1 (6 bases). The CDR3 is 14 amino acids. V gave up 2 bases and J gave up 7 bases, with 17 bases separating them. From germline, CDR1 is DFQATT and CDR2 SNEGSKA (reference sequence). This chain's CDR3 is CSARLPRGSVEAFF. The DNA of the CDR3 is TGCAGTGCTAGACTTCCAAGGGGGTCTGTTGAAGCTTTCTTT.

This clonotype was recorded many times. The V call is TRBV29-1, the J call TRBJ2-7, with 7 bases identical to TRBD1. Looked up from germline, CDR1 is SQVTM and CDR2 is ANQGSEA. This CDR3 spans 15 amino acids. Losses at the gene ends were 1 base for V and 0 bases for J; bases not matched to a gene: 6. This CDR3 reads CSVEATGTASYEQYF. CDR3 sequence (DNA): TGCAGCGTTGAAGCCACCGGGACAGCCTCCTACGAGCAGTACTTC.

In its sample, this clonotype was seen many times. The chain combines TRBV7-2 with TRBJ1-1; D unresolved. The germline V gene has CDR1 SGHTA and CDR2 FQGNSA. V was clipped by 0 bases and J by 0 bases, with 5 bases between them. The CDR3 length is 14 residues. CDR3 sequence reads: CASSLAHMNTEAFF. Written as DNA, the CDR3 is TGTGCCAGCAGCTTAGCACACATGAACACTGAAGCTTTCTTT.

The rearrangement joins TRBV5-5 to TRBJ1-2; D is unresolved. Germline CDR1 and CDR2: SGHKS and YYEKEE (reference sequence). The CDR3 extends over 13 amino acids. Trimming took 7 bases from V and 3 from J, leaving 13 bases between them. The chain's CDR3 is CASRGKNHYGYTF. For the CDR3, the DNA is TGTGCCAGCCGAGGGAAGAATCACTATGGCTACACCTTC.

The rearrangement links TRBV7-2 to TRBJ2-7; tentatively, D is TRBD1 or TRBD2 (5 bases each). With 6 bases removed from V and 5 bases from J, the gap between germline ends came to 20 bases. Germline V CDR1 and CDR2: SGHTA, FQGNSA. This CDR3 has 15 amino acids. The CDR3 DNA reads TGTGCCAGCAGAGCCTCCGGGGCCTCAAACGACGAGCAGTACTTC. Translated, it gives CASRASGASNDEQYF.